The 12 T cell receptor beta chains below were found in one sample sequenced in a study of technical replicates of blood from several donors. Libraries were prepared by immunoSEQ multiplex PCR; TCRdb keeps only in-frame clonotypes and omits some of them. The repertoire holds tens of thousands of clones, with 95% to 98% as singletons. Sequencing used T cells isolated from PBMCs. Receptors were obtained from a human donor in good health.

This chain joins TRBV18 and TRBJ1-6, with a possible D match to TRBD1 (6 bases). Trimming pared 3 bases from V and 9 bases from J, leaving 9 bases between. The CDR3 spans 13 residues. CDR1 and CDR2 from the germline V gene are KGHSH and LQKENI. The CDR3 here is CASSPGAGSPLHF. The CDR3, as DNA: TGTGCCAGCTCACCGGGGGCAGGTTCACCCCTCCACTTT.

V and J are TRBV6-1 and TRBJ2-1, with TRBD2 matching 7 bases. The length of the CDR3 is 15 residues. Germline assignment: CDR1 MNHNS and CDR2 SASEGT. V shed 2 bases and J 5 bases; nucleotides not matched to a gene: 6. The CDR3 DNA follows: TGTGCCAGCAGTGAACCGGGAGGAGCCCACAATGAGCAGTTCTTC. Translated, it gives CASSEPGGAHNEQFF.

J is TRBJ1-1 and V is TRBV5-1; TRBD1 is a possible D gene (5 bases). The V gene lost 0 bases and the J gene lost 0 bases, with 12 bases spanning the gap. The CDR3 contains 16 residues. Germline assignment: CDR1 SGHRS and CDR2 YFSETQ. CDR3 residues: CASSLEAGYMNTEAFF. CDR3 in DNA: TGCGCCAGCAGCTTGGAGGCAGGGTACATGAACACTGAAGCTTTCTTT.

This clone occurred once. The chain carries TRBV6-4 and TRBJ2-6; TRBD2 agrees at 13 bases. The CDR3 runs 16 residues. After removal of 4 bases from V and 3 bases from J, the junction contained 0 bases not matched to a gene. Germline CDR1 reads MRHNA; CDR2 reads SNTAGT. The CDR3 sequence: CASSGTSGGGANVLTF. The CDR3 DNA reads TGTGCCAGCAGTGGGACTAGCGGGGGTGGGGCCAACGTCCTGACTTTC.

The CDR3: CASSLDRWAGETEAFF. DNA for the CDR3: TGTGCCAGCAGCTTAGATCGGTGGGCAGGGGAGACTGAAGCTTTCTTT. The chain has TRBV11-2 and TRBJ1-1; D is possibly TRBD1 (6 bases). Trimming removed 0 bases from V and 5 bases from J, with 16 bases in between. This CDR3 has 16 amino acids. From germline, CDR1 is SGHAT and CDR2 FQNNGV.

This chain links TRBV9 with TRBJ2-3, with TRBD2 matching 8 bases. V trimming: 8 bases; J trimming: 4 bases; junction bases outside the gene matches: 15. The CDR3 runs 16 residues. Germline V gene sequence: CDR1 SGDLS, CDR2 YYNGEE. CDR3 region: CASGQTGRASADTQYF. CDR3 bases: TGTGCCAGTGGGCAGACCGGGAGGGCCTCCGCAGATACGCAGTATTTT.

This clone was seen once. This sequence joins TRBV28 and TRBJ1-2; D unresolved. Germline V gives CDR1 MDHEN, CDR2 SYDVKM. This CDR3 is 12 amino acids long. Between the trimmed V and J ends, which lost 5 bases and 8 bases, there was a span of 12 bases. The CDR3 here is CASSPTSHGYTF. In DNA, the CDR3 is TGTGCCAGCAGTCCGACATCGCACGGCTACACCTTC.

V gene TRBV5-6 combines with J gene TRBJ2-7; D call uncertain. The V gene's germline CDR1 is SGHDT and CDR2 YYEEEE. This CDR3 has 13 amino acids. V was cut by 1 base and J by 2 bases, with 7 bases left in between. CDR3 DNA: TGTGCCAGCAGCTTGTTAGACACCTACGAGCAGTACTTC. This encodes CASSLLDTYEQYF.

The chain uses TRBV27 and TRBJ2-3; a possible D gene is TRBD2 (6 bases). V shed 2 bases and J shed 2 bases, with 14 bases lying between them. This CDR3 is 16 amino acids long. CDR1 is MNHEY, CDR2 SMNVEV, per germline (reference sequence). DNA for the CDR3: TGTGCCAGCAGTTTACGGGCGGGAACACTCACAGATACGCAGTATTTT. This gives the protein CASSLRAGTLTDTQYF.

The chain links TRBV2 to TRBJ2-2; 7 nucleotides align to TRBD2. The V segment lost 7 bases and the J segment 4 bases; nucleotides outside the gene matches: 9. This CDR3 is built from 15 residues. Germline loops: CDR1 SNHLY, CDR2 FYNNEI. CDR3 sequence: CASKSPSGITGELFF. Here the CDR3 DNA reads TGTGCCAGCAAGTCTCCTAGCGGAATCACCGGGGAGCTGTTTTTT.

V is TRBV4-1 and J is TRBJ2-4, with a possible D match to TRBD2 (6 bases). This CDR3 contains 17 residues. V dropped 0 bases and J dropped 1 base, with 13 bases sitting between them. The germline V gene encodes CDR1 MGHRA and CDR2 YSYEKL. The CDR3, as DNA: TGCGCCAGCAGCCAAGATAGGAGGGCTCAGGCCAAAAACATTCAGTACTTC. This translates into CASSQDRRAQAKNIQYF.

This chain connects TRBV7-6 to TRBJ2-1; D is undetermined. V was shortened by 4 bases and J by 5 bases, with 24 bases between the two germline ends. This CDR3 has 18 residues. CDR1 is SGHVS and CDR2 is FNYEAQ in the germline V gene. In DNA, the CDR3 is TGTGCCAGCAGCTCAGGTCGAGCAGCCGCAGAGCCCAACAATGAGCAGTTCTTC. Encoded protein: CASSSGRAAAEPNNEQFF.